Below are 25 T cell receptor beta chains sequenced from a single sample in a study of shared clonotypes between healthy human individuals. Produced via immunoSEQ multiplex PCR; TCRdb's table is partial and in-frame only. The data contain some 2.3 million clones, 85% to 95% of them singletons. Sequenced: naive CD4+ T cells from PBMCs. Subset indicated: CD45RA+ positively selected. These TCRs come from a man aged 18 to 29 in good health. Some clones in this sample may be carry-over from other donors' samples.

This rearrangement joins TRBV4-3 to TRBJ1-2; D may be TRBD1 (5 bases). CDR1 and CDR2 from the germline V gene are LGHNA and YSLEER. The CDR3 has 17 amino acids. Trimming stripped 2 bases from V and 0 bases from J, with 16 bases between. CDR3 nucleotide sequence: TGCGCCAGCAGCCAACAGGGCGGCCAAGGGGCTAACTATGGCTACACCTTC. Protein sequence: CASSQQGGQGANYGYTF.

The chain is built from TRBV2 and TRBJ1-5; no definite D call. CDR1 is SNHLY and CDR2 is FYNNEI in the germline V gene. This CDR3 has 14 amino acids. Between the trimmed V and J ends, which lost 7 bases and 0 bases, there was a span of 10 bases. CDR3 nucleotide sequence: TGTGCCAGCAACGGGTACTATAGCAATCAGCCCCAGCATTTT. It translates to CASNGYYSNQPQHF. Full variable domain (outside the CDR3, taken from reference TRBV2 and TRBJ1-5): EPEVTQTPSHQVTQMGQEVILRCVPISNHLYFYWYRQILGQKVEFLVSFYNNEISEKSEIFDDQFSVERPDGSNFTLKIRSTKLEDSAMYFCASNGYYSNQPQHFGDGTRLSIL.

The chain employs TRBV2 and TRBJ1-2; a weak D match, TRBD1 (6 bases). The CDR3 is made up of 13 amino acids. The V gene's germline CDR1 is SNHLY and CDR2 FYNNEI. Between the trimmed V and J ends, which lost 4 bases and 2 bases, there was a span of 8 bases. The CDR3 sequence is CASSAGENYGYTF. The CDR3 DNA reads as TGTGCCAGCAGTGCAGGGGAGAACTATGGCTACACCTTC.

The chain links TRBV7-2 to TRBJ2-7; maybe TRBD1 (6 bases). CDR1 and CDR2 (germline): SGHTA, FQGNSA. Trimming removed 3 bases from V and 2 bases from J, with 11 bases in between. This CDR3 is 14 amino acids long. CDR3 nucleotides: TGTGCCAGCAGCTTTCGAGACAGGACCTACGAGCAGTACTTC. It encodes CASSFRDRTYEQYF.

The V gene is TRBV5-1, the J gene TRBJ2-2, with 9 bases aligning to TRBD1. The J segment lost 5 bases and the V segment lost 7 bases, leaving 9 bases of the junction unmatched. This CDR3 is 15 amino acids long. Germline V lookup: CDR1 SGHRS, CDR2 YFSETQ. The CDR3 nucleotides are TGCGCCAGCGGCGTACAGGGGGCGGCGACCGGGGAGCTGTTTTTT. This encodes CASGVQGAATGELFF.

The rearrangement links TRBV5-4 to TRBJ2-7; 13 nucleotides line up with TRBD2. The CDR3 runs 17 residues. The germline V gene encodes CDR1 SGHNT and CDR2 YYREEE (reference sequence). The V segment lost 3 bases and the J segment 2 bases; nucleotides outside the gene matches: 8. The CDR3 bases are TGTGCCAGCAGCTCCTTGACTAGCGGGAGGAGTACCTACGAGCAGTACTTC. Translated: CASSSLTSGRSTYEQYF. The entire variable domain, with the rest obtained from reference TRBV5-4 and TRBJ2-7, is as follows: ETGVTQSPTHLIKTRGQQVTLRCSSQSGHNTVSWYQQALGQGPQFIFQYYREEENGRGNFPPRFSGLQFPNYSSELNVNALELDDSALYLCASSSLTSGRSTYEQYFGPGTRLTVT.

The chain uses TRBV13 and TRBJ2-5; 13 nucleotides match TRBD2. After removal of 4 bases from V and 5 bases from J, the junction contained 4 bases not matched to a gene. This CDR3 region has 15 residues. Germline loops: CDR1 PRHDT, CDR2 FYEKMQ (reference sequence). The CDR3 nucleotides read TGTGCCAGCAGCTCCAGACTAGCGGGAGGCGAGACCCAGTACTTC. Amino acids: CASSSRLAGGETQYF. Combining the CDR3 with reference TRBV13 and TRBJ2-5 gives the whole variable domain AAGVIQSPRHLIKEKRETATLKCYPIPRHDTVYWYQQGPGQDPQFLISFYEKMQSDKGSIPDRFSAQQFSDYHSELNMSSLELGDSALYFCASSSRLAGGETQYFGPGTRLLVL.

The rearrangement uses TRBV18 and TRBJ2-4; D remains unclear. The CDR3 extends over 14 amino acids. The V gene lost 6 bases and the J gene lost 3 bases, with 12 bases spanning the gap. Per the germline V gene, CDR1 is KGHSH and CDR2 is LQKENI. The CDR3: CASSRLDNKNIQYF. CDR3 in DNA: TGTGCCAGCTCGCGGCTCGATAACAAAAACATTCAGTACTTC. Full variable domain (rest looked up from reference TRBV18 and TRBJ2-4): NAGVMQNPRHLVRRRGQEARLRCSPMKGHSHVYWYRQLPEEGLKFMVYLQKENIIDESGMPKERFSAEFPKEGPSILRIQQVVRGDSAAYFCASSRLDNKNIQYFGAGTRLSVL.

V gene TRBV27 combines with J gene TRBJ1-1; D is undetermined. Trimming took 8 bases from V and 1 from J, leaving 14 bases between them. Germline loops: CDR1 MNHEY, CDR2 SMNVEV (reference sequence). The CDR3 loop spans 14 amino acids. The CDR3 loop is CASGQSRSNTEAFF. The CDR3 DNA follows: TGTGCCAGCGGCCAGTCCCGCTCGAACACTGAAGCTTTCTTT.

In this sample, this clone turned up a few times. This chain connects TRBV5-1 to TRBJ2-7; 12 nucleotides agree with TRBD2. The CDR3 loop spans 15 amino acids. V trimming: 4 bases; J trimming: 3 bases; junction bases outside the gene matches: 5. In germline, CDR1 is SGHRS, CDR2 YFSETQ. In DNA, the CDR3 is TGCGCCAGCAGCCCAAGGACTAGCGGGAACTACGAGCAGTACTTC. Protein sequence: CASSPRTSGNYEQYF.

DNA of the CDR3: TGTGCCAGCACCCTGGGGAGTGGGTCTGAAGCTTTCTTT. Its protein is CASTLGSGSEAFF. The chain combines TRBV6-5 with TRBJ1-1; D ambiguous. V dropped 7 bases and J dropped 6 bases, with 15 bases sitting between them. Germline CDR1 reads MNHEY; CDR2 reads SVGAGI. The CDR3 has 13 residues.

The rearrangement joins TRBV19 to TRBJ2-3; TRBD2 matches 9 bases. Germline values: CDR1 LNHDA, CDR2 SQIVND (reference sequence). J lost 2 bases, V lost 5 bases, and 8 bases had no gene match. The length of the CDR3 is 16 residues. The CDR3 coding sequence is TGTGCCAGTAGTTCGCGACTAGCGGCATACACAGATACGCAGTATTTT. Protein sequence: CASSSRLAAYTDTQYF.

This clone appeared once. Other DNA sequences in this specimen translate into the identical CDR3. The J gene is TRBJ1-2, the V gene TRBV28; D is possibly TRBD1 (5 bases). The CDR3 loop spans 13 amino acids. Germline V gene data show CDR1 as MDHEN and CDR2 as SYDVKM. V gave up 2 bases and J gave up 5 bases, with 9 bases separating them. The CDR3 DNA reads TGTGCCAGCAGTTTACGACAGTTGTATGGCTACACCTTC. Residues: CASSLRQLYGYTF.

A note on this clone: The same CDR3 arises from other DNA sequences in this sample as well. The chain recombines TRBV6-5 with TRBJ1-2; TRBD1 aligns across 9 bases. Germline V CDR1 and CDR2: MNHEY, SVGAGI. J was trimmed by 8 bases and V by 5 bases; bases with no gene match: 6. The CDR3 covers 13 residues. CDR3 DNA sequence: TGTGCCAGCAGTCCGGGACAGGGTCGGGGCTACACCTTC. Protein sequence: CASSPGQGRGYTF.

This chain links TRBV9 with TRBJ2-1; 14 bases are shared with TRBD2. The CDR3 is 16 residues long. Germline CDR1 reads SGDLS; CDR2 reads YYNGEE. The V segment lost 7 bases and the J segment 13 bases; nucleotides outside the gene matches: 16. This chain's CDR3 is CASSVGWGTSGSPQFF. In DNA form, the CDR3 reads TGTGCCAGCTCCGTAGGGTGGGGGACTAGCGGGAGCCCACAGTTCTTC.

Of note for this clone: This CDR3 is also generated by other DNA sequences in the sample. This chain links TRBV7-2 with TRBJ2-7, with 9 bases aligning to TRBD2. J gave up 2 bases and V 1 base, and 0 bases lay outside the gene matches. Germline CDR1 reads SGHTA; CDR2 reads FQGNSA. The CDR3 loop spans 14 amino acids. The CDR3 reads CASSLVAGAYEQYF. The CDR3 nucleotides read TGTGCCAGCAGCTTAGTAGCGGGAGCCTACGAGCAGTACTTC.

The chain links TRBV4-2 to TRBJ2-7, with 9 positions matching TRBD1. V gave up 1 base and J gave up 4 bases; unmatched junction bases: 8. Germline assignment: CDR1 LGHNA and CDR2 YNFKEQ. The CDR3 extends over 16 amino acids. CDR3 nucleotides: TGTGCCAGCAGCCAAGCTTTAGGACAGGGGTCGTACGAGCAGTACTTC. Protein sequence: CASSQALGQGSYEQYF.

This rearrangement joins TRBV5-1 to TRBJ2-1; 7 bases are shared with TRBD1. The CDR3 runs to 13 residues. After removal of 4 bases from V and 9 bases from J, the junction contained 7 bases not matched to a gene. The V gene's germline CDR1 is SGHRS and CDR2 YFSETQ. The CDR3 bases are TGCGCCAGCAGCAAGGGACAGCCAGGTGAGCAGTTCTTC. Protein product: CASSKGQPGEQFF. The full variable domain, with the rest looked up from reference TRBV5-1 and TRBJ2-1, is KAGVTQTPRYLIKTRGQQVTLSCSPISGHRSVSWYQQTPGQGLQFLFEYFSETQRNKGNFPGRFSGRQFSNSRSEMNVSTLELGDSALYLCASSKGQPGEQFFGPGTRLTVL.

V and J are TRBV5-1 and TRBJ2-1; 8 nucleotides line up with TRBD2. The germline gives CDR1 SGHRS, CDR2 YFSETQ. This CDR3 is 13 amino acids long. J was trimmed by 9 bases and V by 8 bases; bases with no gene match: 10. The CDR3 DNA reads as TGCGCCAGTGGAGCGGGAGTGTGGGCTGAGCAGTTCTTC. Translating it yields CASGAGVWAEQFF.

This clone showed up just once. This chain links TRBV11-2 with TRBJ2-7; tentative D call: TRBD1 (5 bases). The V gene lost 4 bases and the J gene lost 3 bases, with 28 bases spanning the gap. Germline CDR1 SGHAT, CDR2 FQNNGV. The CDR3 length is 19 residues. Here the CDR3 reads CASSWSPPDRPTFGYEQYF. The DNA of the CDR3 is TGTGCCAGCAGCTGGTCCCCACCCGACAGACCCACTTTCGGCTACGAGCAGTACTTC.

The chain carries TRBV2 and TRBJ1-3, with no clear D. The CDR3 is made up of 15 amino acids. Trimming took 4 bases from V and 0 from J, leaving 10 bases between them. The germline CDR1 and CDR2 sequences are SNHLY and FYNNEI. CDR3 residues: CASSAGSYSGNTIYF. CDR3 sequence (DNA): TGTGCCAGCAGTGCGGGCTCATACTCTGGAAACACCATATATTTT.

This clone was seen a single time. Other DNA sequences from this sample encode an identical CDR3 as well. For the CDR3, the DNA is TGTGCCAGCAGCTTGGGAGATACGCAGTATTTT. Translated, it gives CASSLGDTQYF. The rearrangement uses TRBV5-8 and TRBJ2-3; D unresolved. The CDR3 length is 11 residues. Germline V gives CDR1 SGHTS, CDR2 YDEGEE. V lost 0 bases, J lost 5 bases, and 1 base lay in between.

This clone has just one count. The J gene is TRBJ2-5, the V gene TRBV5-1; D is ambiguous. V lost 2 bases to trimming and J lost 2 bases, with 4 bases between them. The length of the CDR3 is 12 residues. CDR1 SGHRS and CDR2 YFSETQ come from the germline V gene. The DNA for the CDR3 is TGCGCCAGCAGCTTCAAACAAGAGACCCAGTACTTC. Its translation is CASSFKQETQYF. Variable domain in full (rest from reference TRBV5-1 and TRBJ2-5): KAGVTQTPRYLIKTRGQQVTLSCSPISGHRSVSWYQQTPGQGLQFLFEYFSETQRNKGNFPGRFSGRQFSNSRSEMNVSTLELGDSALYLCASSFKQETQYFGPGTRLLVL.

The chain carries TRBV11-3 and TRBJ2-3, with a tentative D call TRBD1 (5 bases). This CDR3 comprises 15 residues. Germline V gives CDR1 SGHNT, CDR2 YENEEA. V lost 5 bases and J lost 0, with 12 bases in between. The CDR3 coding sequence is TGTGCCAGCAGCCCAGGGCTGGGGAGCACAGATACGCAGTATTTT. Protein: CASSPGLGSTDTQYF.

V gene TRBV5-5 combines with J gene TRBJ2-3; no definite D call. CDR1 is SGHKS and CDR2 is YYEKEE in the germline V gene (reference sequence). The CDR3 runs 12 residues. V was shortened by 4 bases and J by 6 bases, with 9 bases between the two germline ends. Written as DNA, the CDR3 is TGTGCCAGCAGCCGCTATAGGGATACGCAGTATTTT. Its translation is CASSRYRDTQYF.